This T cell receptor (beta chain) was recovered during a study of cytomegalovirus exposure and HLA in healthy donors. The donors were members of the roughly 120-subject validation cohort (separate from the roughly 670-subject first cohort). TCRdb keeps only in-frame clones here, not all; method: immunoSEQ multiplex PCR. The sample has 150,000 to 200,000 clones, around four fifths seen once. This CDR3 contains 15 residues. Between the trimmed V and J ends, which lost 3 bases and 4 bases, there was a span of 12 bases. Germline V lookup: CDR1 MDHEN, CDR2 SYDVKM. This sequence originates from a man aged 18 to 30 in good health and CMV-seropositive. The genes are TRBV28 and TRBJ1-4; a possible D gene is TRBD1 (5 bases). Material: PBMCs. The CDR3 nucleotides read TGTGCCAGCAGTTTTGGCCAGGGCCTTAATGAAAAACTGTTTTTT. It yields the protein CASSFGQGLNEKLFF.